The 24 T cell receptor beta chains presented below share a single source sample, sequenced in a study of T-cell memory formation after mild COVID-19. TCRdb itself ran the 5' RACE reads through MiXCR, one entry per CDR3 protein. The data contain some 70,000 distinct CDR3 sequences, around 17% of them singletons. The specimen sequenced was PBMCs or a T cell subset sorted from them (not recorded which). These receptors were collected from an adult woman who had mild COVID-19 (a few samples of this study predate the infection). Cell type and time point are not known.

V and J are TRBV11-3 and TRBJ2-3, with 14 bases matching TRBD2. CDR1 and CDR2 from the germline V gene are SGHNT and YENEEA. CDR3 size: 18 residues. The V and J ends lost 6 bases and 1 base, in that order; junction bases with no gene match: 9. This chain's CDR3 is CASSFRTSGRFGTDTQYF. CDR3 DNA: TGTGCCAGCAGTTTCCGGACTAGCGGGAGGTTCGGCACAGATACGCAGTATTTT.

V and J are TRBV28 and TRBJ2-5, with 7 nucleotides matching TRBD1. V was clipped by 4 bases and J by 2 bases; unmatched bases: 1. Germline assignment: CDR1 MDHEN and CDR2 SYDVKM. The CDR3 contains 13 residues. DNA for the CDR3: TGTGCCAGCAGTTCGGGACAGCAAGAGACCCAGTACTTC. Protein sequence: CASSSGQQETQYF.

This clonotype has just a few counts. The chain employs TRBV4-1 and TRBJ2-1, with 15 bases aligning to TRBD2. V lost 1 base to trimming and J lost 9 bases; unmatched junction nucleotides: 10. This CDR3 is built from 18 residues. CDR1 is MGHRA and CDR2 is YSYEKL in the germline V gene. CDR3 bases: TGCGCCAGCAGCCAAGGGCCGGGACTAGCGGGGGGCCGTAGTGAGCAGTTCTTC. Its protein is CASSQGPGLAGGRSEQFF.

The chain is built from TRBV12-3 or TRBV12-4 and TRBJ2-7, with unresolved D. V was trimmed by 8 bases and J by 3 bases, leaving 8 bases between them. The CDR3 runs to 11 residues. The CDR3 protein is CASGQNYEQYF. The CDR3 DNA follows: TGTGCCAGCGGGCAAAACTACGAGCAGTACTTC.

CDR3 in DNA: TGTGCCAGCAGCTCCGACGTTCTGTCCGAAGCTTTCTTT. Encoded protein: CASSSDVLSEAFF. This chain joins TRBV7-6 and TRBJ1-1; D is undetermined. CDR1 is SGHVS, CDR2 FNYEAQ, per germline. The CDR3 sequence is 13 residues long. Trimming removed 4 bases from V and 8 bases from J, with 14 bases in between. Full variable domain (missing parts from reference TRBV7-6 and TRBJ1-1): GAGVSQSPRYKVTKRGQDVALRCDPISGHVSLYWYRQALGQGPEFLTYFNYEAQQDKSGLPNDRFSAERPEGSISTLTIQRTEQRDSAMYRCASSSDVLSEAFFGQGTRLTVV.

This sequence joins TRBV4-1 and TRBJ1-2; unclear D gene. CDR1 is MGHRA, CDR2 YSYEKL, per germline. The V gene lost 1 base and the J gene lost 3 bases, with 12 bases spanning the gap. The length of the CDR3 is 15 residues. The CDR3 nucleotides are TGCGCCAGCAGCCAAGGGACCGAGTTCTACTATGGCTACACCTTC. It translates to CASSQGTEFYYGYTF.

The rearrangement uses TRBV7-8 and TRBJ2-6, with D unresolved. Trimming took 2 bases from V and 0 from J, leaving 17 bases between them. The germline CDR1 and CDR2 sequences are SGHVS and FQNEAQ. The CDR3 spans 19 residues. The CDR3 loop reads CASSLSNPGVSSGANVLTF. CDR3 DNA: TGTGCCAGCAGCTTATCTAACCCAGGCGTGTCCTCTGGGGCCAACGTCCTGACTTTC.

The CDR3 coding sequence is TGCGCCAGCAGCCTCGCCCCGCAGGGGTTGTGGACAGATACGCAGTATTTT. It encodes CASSLAPQGLWTDTQYF. V is TRBV5-1 and J is TRBJ2-3; tentatively, D is TRBD1 (6 bases). V was clipped by 4 bases and J by 3 bases, with 21 bases between them. This CDR3 region has 17 residues. Germline assignment: CDR1 SGHRS and CDR2 YFSETQ.

The rearrangement links TRBV9 to TRBJ2-5; 8 bases line up with TRBD2. V was clipped by 4 bases and J by 5 bases; unmatched bases: 10. The CDR3 length is 15 residues. Germline CDR1 and CDR2: SGDLS and YYNGEE. The CDR3 DNA reads as TGTGCCAGCAGCCCAGGGACTAGACTGGGTGAGACCCAGTACTTC. This translates into CASSPGTRLGETQYF.

The chain recombines TRBV19 with TRBJ2-2; 8 positions match TRBD2. CDR1 is LNHDA, CDR2 SQIVND, per germline (reference sequence). After removal of 3 bases from V and 7 bases from J, the junction contained 4 bases not matched to a gene. The CDR3 runs to 14 residues. The CDR3 region has the DNA TGTGCCAGTAGTATTAGCGGGGCTGGCGGGGAGCTGTTTTTT. This gives the protein CASSISGAGGELFF.

This chain links TRBV7-6 with TRBJ1-4, with D unclear. This CDR3 is 14 amino acids long. V lost 1 base and J 8 bases, leaving 11 bases between the germline ends. CDR1 is SGHVS, CDR2 FNYEAQ, per germline. CDR3 residues: CASSLGGGGEKLFF. The CDR3 DNA follows: TGTGCCAGCAGCTTAGGAGGAGGTGGCGAAAAACTGTTTTTT.

The rearrangement links TRBV12-3 or TRBV12-4 to TRBJ1-1; perhaps TRBD1 as D (6 bases). V lost 4 bases and J 3 bases, leaving 15 bases between the germline ends. The CDR3 extends over 15 amino acids. In nucleotides, the CDR3 is TGTGCCAGCAGTTCCCACAGGGCCACGGACACTGAAGCTTTCTTT. Encoded protein: CASSSHRATDTEAFF.

This clonotype was detected a few times. The gene calls are TRBV6-5 and TRBJ1-5; no firm D call. CDR3 length: 15 residues. Trimming stripped 7 bases from V and 1 base from J, with 14 bases between. The germline gives CDR1 MNHEY, CDR2 SVGAGI. The CDR3 region is CASTESPGSNQPQHF. CDR3 bases: TGTGCCAGCACCGAGTCTCCCGGGAGCAATCAGCCCCAGCATTTT.

This clonotype was detected only a few times. The gene calls are TRBV5-6 and TRBJ2-5; 8 positions agree with TRBD2. V lost 0 bases, J lost 4 bases, and 8 bases stayed unmatched. Germline V gene lookup returns CDR1 SGHDT and CDR2 YYEEEE. This CDR3 has 16 residues. CDR3 protein: CASSLVRGVEGETQYF. The CDR3 bases are TGTGCCAGCAGCTTGGTGCGGGGGGTTGAAGGAGAGACCCAGTACTTC. Supplemented by reference TRBV5-6 and TRBJ2-5, the full variable domain reads DAGVTQSPTHLIKTRGQQVTLRCSPKSGHDTVSWYQQALGQGPQFIFQYYEEEERQRGNFPDRFSGHQFPNYSSELNVNALLLGDSALYLCASSLVRGVEGETQYFGPGTRLLVL.

This clonotype was observed a few times. The gene calls are TRBV7-9 and TRBJ2-5; 11 bases are shared with TRBD2. The CDR3 covers 19 residues. The germline CDR1 and CDR2 sequences are SEHNR and FQNEAQ (reference sequence). V lost 3 bases to trimming and J lost 2 bases; unmatched junction nucleotides: 14. CDR3 nucleotides: TGTGCCAGCAGCTTTCCCGAGGGGGGACTAGCGGCGGATCAAGAGACCCAGTACTTC. It specifies CASSFPEGGLAADQETQYF.

The chain has TRBV5-1 and TRBJ1-2, with 8 bases that match TRBD1. The ends lost 5 bases at V and 6 bases at J; junction bases unmatched: 6. The germline gives CDR1 SGHRS, CDR2 YFSETQ. The CDR3 has 13 residues. CDR3 nucleotides: TGCGCCAGCAGAAATGGACAGGGCGATGGCTACACCTTC. Amino acids: CASRNGQGDGYTF.

Only one count was recorded for this clonotype. V usage is TRBV2 and J usage is TRBJ2-5; D is unresolved. This CDR3 spans 16 amino acids. The ends were cut back, 0 bases at V and 0 bases at J, with 11 bases in the middle. Germline V gene data show CDR1 as SNHLY and CDR2 as FYNNEI. The CDR3 region has the DNA TGTGCCAGCAGTGAAGCGCTTCTGACGTACCAAGAGACCCAGTACTTC. It is translated as CASSEALLTYQETQYF.

This clonotype was found a few times. The chain joins TRBV6-6 to TRBJ2-7; 9 positions match TRBD1. With 8 bases clipped from V and 5 bases from J, the junction kept 10 bases outside the gene matches. Per germline, CDR1 MNHNY and CDR2 SVGAGI (reference sequence). This CDR3 is 14 amino acids long. CDR3 DNA: TGTGCCAGCGGACCGTGGACAGGGGAACACGAGCAGTACTTC. It codes for CASGPWTGEHEQYF.

This clonotype was counted a few times. This chain joins TRBV5-1 and TRBJ2-1, with D hard to call. The CDR3 has 11 amino acids. V lost 3 bases, J lost 8 bases, and 6 bases lay in between. Germline CDR1 is SGHRS and CDR2 is YFSETQ. The CDR3 DNA is TGCGCCAGCAGCTCGACCGATGAGCAGTTCTTC. Protein product: CASSSTDEQFF.

The sample holds a few counts of this clonotype. J is TRBJ1-2 and V is TRBV29-1; TRBD1 aligns across 11 bases. Germline-derived CDR1 and CDR2 are SQVTM and ANQGSEA. The CDR3 runs to 12 residues. J was trimmed by 7 bases and V by 6 bases; bases with no gene match: 4. The CDR3 spells CSVPGQGGGYTF. The CDR3, as DNA: TGCAGCGTACCGGGACAGGGGGGTGGCTACACCTTC.

The J gene is TRBJ2-7, the V gene TRBV9; D is perhaps TRBD1 (6 bases). V shed 4 bases and J shed 3 bases, with 20 bases lying between them. This CDR3 contains 16 residues. The germline V gene has CDR1 SGDLS and CDR2 YYNGEE. DNA for the CDR3: TGTGCCAGCAGCAGAGATCCGGGACAAGGAGGCTACGAGCAGTACTTC. Its translation is CASSRDPGQGGYEQYF.

The chain uses TRBV7-9 and TRBJ2-3; D not resolved. The V and J ends lost 2 bases and 4 bases respectively, with 4 bases between them. Germline loops: CDR1 SEHNR, CDR2 FQNEAQ (reference sequence). The CDR3 runs to 12 residues. DNA of the CDR3: TGTGCCAGCAGCTTAATATCAGATACGCAGTATTTT. Translating it yields CASSLISDTQYF.

This chain uses TRBV7-9 with TRBJ2-7; 8 bases are a match to TRBD2. Germline V CDR1 and CDR2: SEHNR, FQNEAQ (reference sequence). This CDR3 comprises 15 residues. V lost 5 bases, J lost 6 bases, and 12 bases stayed unmatched. The CDR3, as DNA: TGTGCCAGCAGCACCCCCGGGCTAGCGGGCCCCGAGCAGTACTTC. Translating gives CASSTPGLAGPEQYF.

This clonotype was seen only a few times. The rearrangement uses TRBV11-2 and TRBJ1-4; 7 nucleotides match TRBD1. The CDR3 length is 18 residues. Germline V gene lookup returns CDR1 SGHAT and CDR2 FQNNGV. V dropped 1 base and J dropped 0; count of bases not matched to a gene: 8. The CDR3 sequence is CASSLGDSLWATNEKLFF. The CDR3 coding sequence is TGTGCCAGCAGCTTAGGGGACAGCCTCTGGGCAACTAATGAAAAACTGTTTTTT.